Presented here are 5 T cell receptor beta chains from one specimen sequenced in a study of CD8 T cells in cerebrospinal fluid in Alzheimer's disease. From the 10x single-cell sequencing reads, TCRdb lists one entry per CDR3 protein and no DNA. This sample's table has about 1,200 distinct CDR3 sequences. The sample was cerebrospinal fluid. The receptors were sampled from a human donor in good health.

The chain's CDR3 is CASSGVLAGGPDEQFF. This rearrangement joins TRBV12-3 or TRBV12-4 to TRBJ2-1; TCRdb calls TRBD2, which cannot be checked without DNA. The CDR3 is 16 amino acids.

This clonotype counts as medium-sized by frequency. The J gene is TRBJ2-3, the V gene TRBV4-3; TCRdb's assignment of TRBD2 cannot be checked, as there is no DNA. Germline values: CDR1 LGHNA, CDR2 YSLEER. The CDR3 sequence is 15 residues long. The CDR3 loop is CASSQDWREADTQYF.

This clonotype is called medium-sized based on its frequency. CDR3 protein: CASSYSVRSTSSYNEQFF. V gene TRBV6-5 combines with J gene TRBJ2-1. This CDR3 contains 18 residues. The germline gives CDR1 MNHEY, CDR2 SVGAGI.

The gene calls are TRBV20-1 and TRBJ2-1. CDR1 DFQATT and CDR2 SNEGSKA come from the germline V gene (reference sequence). CDR3 length equals 12 residues. The CDR3 sequence is CSASSVSNEQFF.

This clonotype is classed as large by frequency. J is TRBJ2-5 and V is TRBV20-1; the D call from TCRdb, TRBD2, cannot be confirmed without DNA. Germline CDR1 reads DFQATT; CDR2 reads SNEGSKA (reference sequence). This CDR3 is built from 13 residues. The CDR3 spells CSAREVSGNIQYF.